This T cell receptor (beta chain) was found in a study of shared clonotypes between healthy human individuals. This clone was seen a handful of times. Other DNA sequences in this sample translate to the same CDR3. Assay used: immunoSEQ multiplex PCR; TCRdb lists only in-frame clones, some missing. The table lists 2,500,000 or so clones, approximately 94% of them singletons, with more than 0.35% in the top ten. The ends were cut back, 1 base at V and 1 base at J, with 1 base in the middle. The CDR3 totals 12 residues. The V gene's germline CDR1 is LNHNV and CDR2 YYDKDF (reference sequence). The chain links TRBV15 to TRBJ2-5, with D unclear. The source is a man between 18 and 29 years old in good health. Some clones in this sample may be carry-over from other donors' samples. Sequencing was performed on naive CD4+ T cells from PBMCs. Subset here: CD45RA+ positively selected. The CDR3 is CATSRVQETQYF. CDR3 coding DNA: TGTGCCACCAGCAGAGTCCAAGAGACCCAGTACTTC.